Shown below are 16 T cell receptor beta chains from a single sample sequenced in a study of blood T cell repertoires in COVID-19. The assay was immunoSEQ multiplex PCR, and TCRdb's table has in-frame clones only and misses some. The table lists 30,000 to 40,000 clones, roughly 93% of them singletons. What was sequenced was peripheral blood. The source of these receptors is a male donor with active COVID-19.

CDR3 region: CASSNRDTLNNEQFF. CDR3 DNA: TGTGCCAGCAGCAACCGGGACACCTTAAACAATGAGCAGTTCTTC. The chain recombines TRBV7-6 with TRBJ2-1; the D gene is possibly TRBD1 (6 bases). CDR3 length equals 15 residues. The V end lost 5 bases, the J end lost 5 bases, and 16 bases lay between the germline ends. CDR1 is SGHVS and CDR2 is FNYEAQ in the germline V gene. Full variable domain (rest looked up from reference TRBV7-6 and TRBJ2-1): GAGVSQSPRYKVTKRGQDVALRCDPISGHVSLYWYRQALGQGPEFLTYFNYEAQQDKSGLPNDRFSAERPEGSISTLTIQRTEQRDSAMYRCASSNRDTLNNEQFFGPGTRLTVL.

The chain couples TRBV5-4 to TRBJ2-3, with D possibly being TRBD2 (6 bases). Trimming cost V 2 bases and J 5 bases, with 15 bases left between them. The CDR3 length is 15 residues. Looked up from germline, CDR1 is SGHNT and CDR2 is YYREEE (reference sequence). In nucleotides, the CDR3 is TGTGCCAGCAGCTTTGGCGGGGCCTCAAGAGATACGCAGTATTTT. Its protein is CASSFGGASRDTQYF.

The V call is TRBV6-5, the J call TRBJ2-7, with TRBD1 matching over 7 bases. The junction had 5 bases not matched to a gene; V was cut back by 4 bases and J by 2 bases. Per germline, CDR1 MNHEY and CDR2 SVGAGI. The CDR3 length is 14 residues. CDR3 sequence: CASSWSGQTYEQYF. The CDR3 DNA sequence: TGTGCCAGCAGTTGGTCGGGACAGACCTACGAGCAGTACTTC.

The chain joins TRBV19 to TRBJ1-1; D gene unclear. CDR1 is LNHDA, CDR2 SQIVND, per germline (reference sequence). Trimming shortened V by 3 bases and J by 2 bases, and 10 bases separated the two germline ends. The CDR3 loop spans 14 amino acids. CDR3 protein: CASSINFVNTEAFF. CDR3 DNA: TGTGCCAGTAGTATTAATTTCGTCAACACTGAAGCTTTCTTT.

A single count supports this clone. The chain employs TRBV9 and TRBJ1-3; tentatively, D is TRBD1 (6 bases). V gave up 4 bases and J gave up 2 bases, with 13 bases separating them. CDR1 is SGDLS, CDR2 YYNGEE, per germline. The CDR3 consists of 15 residues. The CDR3 spells CASSLSGVPGNTIYF. The CDR3 DNA follows: TGTGCCAGCAGCTTATCAGGGGTACCTGGAAACACCATATATTTT.

The chain couples TRBV7-3 to TRBJ2-1; D gene uncertain. Trimming stripped 5 bases from V and 15 bases from J, with 23 bases between. CDR1 is SGHTA and CDR2 is FQGTGA in the germline V gene. The CDR3 contains 14 residues. The CDR3 region has the DNA TGTGCCAGCAGCCAGTCCCATCAGTCGGGTTACCGGTTCTTC. Its protein product is CASSQSHQSGYRFF.

This clone came up once. The V gene is TRBV7-9, the J gene TRBJ2-3; tentatively, D is TRBD1 (5 bases). Germline lookup yields CDR1 SEHNR and CDR2 FQNEAQ (reference sequence). V was pared by 0 bases and J by 4 bases, with 5 bases between. The CDR3 is 13 amino acids. The CDR3 nucleotides are TGTGCCAGCAGCTTAGCACAGGCAGATACGCAGTATTTT. It specifies CASSLAQADTQYF.

This clone has just one count. The J gene is TRBJ1-2, the V gene TRBV6-5; 9 bases are shared with TRBD1. J gave up 6 bases and V 6 bases, and 8 bases lay outside the gene matches. The CDR3 is 14 residues long. CDR1 and CDR2 from the germline V gene are MNHEY and SVGAGI. CDR3 residues: CASRETGGIDGYTF. The DNA for the CDR3 is TGTGCCAGCAGAGAGACAGGGGGTATCGATGGCTACACCTTC.

The chain employs TRBV4-1 and TRBJ1-1, with TRBD1 matching 7 bases. The CDR3 has 16 amino acids. Per the germline V gene, CDR1 is MGHRA and CDR2 is YSYEKL. Trimming cost V 4 bases and J 4 bases; bases outside gene matches: 12. CDR3 nucleotides: TGCGCCAGCAGCCCCAATTCACAGGGGATGGGCACTGAAGCTTTCTTT. This sequence encodes CASSPNSQGMGTEAFF.

This clone occurred once. The genes are TRBV7-3 and TRBJ2-2, with 8 bases fitting TRBD1. V was pared by 5 bases and J by 6 bases, with 8 bases of the junction left unmatched. Germline V gives CDR1 SGHTA, CDR2 FQGTGA. The CDR3 contains 15 residues. The CDR3 DNA sequence: TGTGCCAGCAGCGCCCGACAGGGGACAGCCGGGGAGCTGTTTTTT. It specifies CASSARQGTAGELFF.

The chain combines TRBV6-2 or TRBV6-3 with TRBJ2-1; D remains unclear. The CDR3 runs to 15 residues. Germline V lookup: CDR1 MNHEY, CDR2 SVGEGT. Trimming cost V 4 bases and J 3 bases, with 13 bases left between them. In nucleotides, the CDR3 is TGTGCCAGCAGTTCTGACAACTTGTACTACAATGAGCAGTTCTTC. Translating gives CASSSDNLYYNEQFF.

V usage is TRBV5-1 and J usage is TRBJ2-3; 8 bases line up with TRBD1. The CDR3 runs to 15 residues. V gave up 1 base and J gave up 6 bases; unmatched junction bases: 7. The germline V gene encodes CDR1 SGHRS and CDR2 YFSETQ. The CDR3 reads CASSLNRGDRDTQYF. The CDR3 coding sequence is TGCGCCAGCAGCTTGAACAGGGGGGACAGGGATACGCAGTATTTT.

The rearrangement joins TRBV7-9 to TRBJ2-7, with 8 bases identical to TRBD2. Trimming cost V 6 bases and J 5 bases; bases outside gene matches: 12. The CDR3 runs 15 residues. Germline-derived CDR1 and CDR2 are SEHNR and FQNEAQ (reference sequence). The CDR3 sequence: CASRLTSAYKDEQYF. CDR3 nucleotides: TGTGCCAGCAGATTGACTAGCGCGTATAAAGACGAGCAGTACTTC.

The chain joins TRBV10-2 to TRBJ1-3, with 7 bases that match TRBD1. Germline V gene lookup returns CDR1 WSHSY and CDR2 SAAADI. J gave up 6 bases and V 2 bases, and 10 bases lay outside the gene matches. The CDR3 length is 16 residues. The CDR3 reads CASSERSGGEENTIYF. For the CDR3, the DNA is TGCGCCAGCAGTGAGCGGTCAGGGGGAGAAGAAAACACCATATATTTT.

This chain joins TRBV6-1 and TRBJ2-3, with D maybe TRBD2 (5 bases). V dropped 6 bases and J dropped 6 bases, with 22 bases sitting between them. Germline V gene sequence: CDR1 MNHNS, CDR2 SASEGT. The CDR3 spans 16 residues. CDR3 region: CASSEPPSRLRDTQYF. The CDR3 bases are TGTGCCAGCAGCGAACCGCCTAGCCGCCTTAGGGATACGCAGTATTTT.

This sequence joins TRBV4-3 and TRBJ1-5; D gene ambiguous. From germline, CDR1 is LGHNA and CDR2 YSLEER. This CDR3 comprises 14 residues. V gave up 0 bases and J gave up 7 bases, with 10 bases separating them. As DNA, the CDR3 is TGCGCCAGCAGCCAAGATAGTAGAGGGCAGCCCCAGCATTTT. Amino acid sequence: CASSQDSRGQPQHF.